The T cell receptor (beta chain) described here comes from a study of T cell changes during pregnancy in multiple sclerosis. Germline CDR1 and CDR2: SEHNR and FQNEAQ (reference sequence). J gave up 5 bases and V 2 bases, and 14 bases lay outside the gene matches. There are 17 residues in the CDR3. The method was immunoSEQ multiplex PCR; TCRdb's version includes in-frame clones alone and lacks a portion of them. The sample yields under 80,000 clones, 85% to 95% seen once. The chain links TRBV7-9 to TRBJ2-5; 7 bases map to TRBD1. The sample consisted of peripheral blood, taken before pregnancy. This sequence was found in a female donor with multiple sclerosis, enrolled in a pregnancy study. Here the CDR3 reads CASSLYGRQGGSETQYF. In DNA form, the CDR3 reads TGTGCCAGCAGCTTATATGGCCGACAGGGTGGATCCGAGACCCAGTACTTC.